One and the same sample provided the 8 T cell receptor beta chains below, sequenced in a study of T cell changes during pregnancy in multiple sclerosis. Produced via immunoSEQ multiplex PCR; TCRdb's table is partial and in-frame only. This table has around 80,000 clones, 92% appearing once. The specimen comprised peripheral blood, sampled before pregnancy. The receptor set was obtained from a female donor with multiple sclerosis, enrolled in a pregnancy study.

This chain connects TRBV19 to TRBJ2-7, with D possibly TRBD2 on 5 matching bases. CDR1 and CDR2 from the germline V gene are LNHDA and SQIVND (reference sequence). The CDR3 is made up of 15 amino acids. V was cut by 5 bases and J by 0 bases, with 14 bases left in between. CDR3 protein: CASSSLLANSYEQYF. The DNA for the CDR3 is TGTGCCAGTAGTTCGTTGCTAGCCAACTCCTACGAGCAGTACTTC.

The V call is TRBV28, the J call TRBJ2-2; D not resolved. This CDR3 is built from 14 residues. The V gene's germline CDR1 is MDHEN and CDR2 SYDVKM. Deletions cut 6 bases from V and 5 bases from J, with 13 bases between. The CDR3 nucleotides are TGTGCCAGCAGAAGACTTGTAGAGACCGGGGAGCTGTTTTTT. This encodes CASRRLVETGELFF.

The chain is built from TRBV5-5 and TRBJ2-7, with 7 bases fitting TRBD2. The CDR3 runs to 15 residues. Germline V lookup: CDR1 SGHKS, CDR2 YYEKEE (reference sequence). V shed 2 bases, J shed 0 bases, and the junction held 5 bases outside the gene matches. DNA for the CDR3: TGTGCCAGCAGCTTCTGGGGCGGGAGCTCCTACGAGCAGTACTTC. Protein product: CASSFWGGSSYEQYF.

The rearrangement joins TRBV15 to TRBJ2-7, with 8 bases matching TRBD2. In germline, CDR1 is LNHNV, CDR2 YYDKDF (reference sequence). V lost 1 base to trimming and J lost 1 base; unmatched junction nucleotides: 3. The CDR3 runs to 15 residues. The CDR3 region has the DNA TGTGCCACCAGCAGAGGTGGCGGGAGGTCCTACGAGCAGTACTTC. Protein product: CATSRGGGRSYEQYF.

CDR3 in amino acids: CASSEGGLAASSYNEQFF. The CDR3 DNA reads TGTGCCAGCAGTGAAGGAGGGCTAGCGGCGAGCTCCTACAATGAGCAGTTCTTC. The chain employs TRBV6-1 and TRBJ2-1; 7 nucleotides align to TRBD2. The CDR3 totals 18 residues. Germline CDR1 MNHNS, CDR2 SASEGT. With V trimmed by 1 base and J by 0 bases, 9 bases remained unmatched.

The chain links TRBV5-1 to TRBJ2-3, with D unclear. This CDR3 contains 14 residues. V lost 1 base, J lost 8 bases, and 14 bases lay in between. Per germline, CDR1 SGHRS and CDR2 YFSETQ. CDR3 DNA: TGCGCCAGCAGCTTGAGAAGTCTCGGTGGTACGCAGTATTTT. Amino acid sequence: CASSLRSLGGTQYF.

The chain has TRBV6-1 and TRBJ1-1, with D uncertain. V was pared by 6 bases and J by 0 bases, with 11 bases between. The CDR3 is 14 residues long. The germline gives CDR1 MNHNS, CDR2 SASEGT. The CDR3 coding sequence is TGTGCCAGCAGAGAAACTAACATGAACACTGAAGCTTTCTTT. Its protein is CASRETNMNTEAFF.

The chain is built from TRBV15 and TRBJ2-1; TRBD1 is a possible D gene (6 bases). CDR1 LNHNV and CDR2 YYDKDF come from the germline V gene (reference sequence). This CDR3 region has 17 residues. Trimming pared 3 bases from V and 0 bases from J, leaving 15 bases between. CDR3 nucleotide sequence: TGTGCCACCAGCAGCGCACGGACAGCGAGCTCCTACAATGAGCAGTTCTTC. Its translation: CATSSARTASSYNEQFF.